This T cell receptor beta chain was identified in a study of immune cell composition in non-small cell lung cancer. Study-level background: Histologic subtype was mainly adenocarcinoma or squamous cell carcinoma.

Study-level results: Tumour-associated clones >0.5% occurred in 33% of adenocarcinomas, about 69% of squamous. Shared sequences between tumour-reactive and dominant in vivo clones were not proven.

The CDR3 runs to 16 residues. J lost 5 bases, V lost 0 bases, and 5 bases had no gene match. Germline V gene lookup returns CDR1 SGHDT and CDR2 YYEEEE. In the case of this clone: Its antigen is as yet unknown.

The normal lung sample lay at least 3 cm, and maximally far, from the tumour. Genomic DNA came from frozen unsorted single-cell suspensions. The repertoire was sequenced with immunoSEQ multiplex PCR; TCRdb's copy has only in-frame clones and lacks some. This table holds around 6,600 clones, approximately 80% found once. The V gene is TRBV5-6, the J gene TRBJ1-6, with 7 bases identical to TRBD1. Material for sequencing was non-adjacent lung tissue. This TCR came from a human donor with non-small cell lung cancer. In DNA form, the CDR3 reads TGTGCCAGCAGCTTGGCTGGGACAGCCGATAATTCACCCCTCCACTTT. Its translation: CASSLAGTADNSPLHF.